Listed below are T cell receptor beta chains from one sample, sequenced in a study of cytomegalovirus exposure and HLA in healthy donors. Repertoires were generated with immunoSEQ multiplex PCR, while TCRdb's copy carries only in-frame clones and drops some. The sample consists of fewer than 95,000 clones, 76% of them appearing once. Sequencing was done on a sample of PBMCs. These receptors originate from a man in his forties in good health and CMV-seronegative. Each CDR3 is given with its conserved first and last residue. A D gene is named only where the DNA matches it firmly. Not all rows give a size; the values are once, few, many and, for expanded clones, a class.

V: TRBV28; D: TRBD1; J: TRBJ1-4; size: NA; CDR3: CASLGTDATNEKLFF; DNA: TGTGCCTCTCTAGGGACAGATGCAACTAATGAAAAACTGTTTTTT
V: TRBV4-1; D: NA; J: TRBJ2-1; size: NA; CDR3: CASSQGTGYDEQFF; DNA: TGCGCCAGCAGCCAAGGGACTGGGTACGATGAGCAGTTCTTC
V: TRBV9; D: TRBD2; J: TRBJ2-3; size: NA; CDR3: CASSVGLAKTTDTQYF; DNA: TGTGCCAGCAGCGTTGGACTAGCGAAGACCACAGATACGCAGTATTTT
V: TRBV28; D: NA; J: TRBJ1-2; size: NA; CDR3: CASSPVNYGYTF; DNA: TGTGCCAGCAGCCCCGTCAACTATGGCTACACCTTC
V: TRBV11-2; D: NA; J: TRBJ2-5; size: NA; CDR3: CASSPGFVETQYF; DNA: TGTGCCAGCAGCCCGGGGTTCGTTGAGACCCAATACTTC
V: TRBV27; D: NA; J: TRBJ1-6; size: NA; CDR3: CASRFDSFLSYNSPLHF; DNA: TGTGCCAGCCGCTTCGACAGCTTCCTCTCCTATAATTCACCCCTCCACTTT
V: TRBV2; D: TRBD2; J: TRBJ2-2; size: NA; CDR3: CASSPGLTKSGELFF; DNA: TGTGCCAGCAGTCCGGGACTAACAAAATCCGGGGAGCTGTTTTTT
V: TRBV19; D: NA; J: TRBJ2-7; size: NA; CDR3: CASNSRERPYEQYF; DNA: TGTGCCAGCAACAGCAGGGAAAGACCCTACGAGCAGTACTTC
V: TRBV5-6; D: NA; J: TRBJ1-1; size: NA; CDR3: CASSRIMGAEAFF; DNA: TGTGCCAGCAGCCGAATTATGGGGGCCGAAGCTTTCTTT
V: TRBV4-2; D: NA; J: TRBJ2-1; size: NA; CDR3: CASSQLLVNEQFF; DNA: TGTGCCAGCAGCCAACTTCTAGTTAATGAGCAGTTCTTC
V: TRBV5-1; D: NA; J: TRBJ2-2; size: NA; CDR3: CASSLAGPNTGELFF; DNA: TGCGCCAGCAGCTTGGCTGGGCCGAACACCGGGGAGCTGTTTTTT
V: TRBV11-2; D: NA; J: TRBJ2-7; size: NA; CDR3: CASSTGYEQYF; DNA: TGTGCCAGCAGCACAGGCTACGAGCAGTACTTC
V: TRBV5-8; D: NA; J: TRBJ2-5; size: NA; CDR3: CASRSGTQTGTQYF; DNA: TGTGCCAGCAGATCCGGGACTCAAACGGGGACCCAGTACTTC
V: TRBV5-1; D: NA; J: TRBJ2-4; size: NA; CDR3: CASSYNHRGTKNIQYF; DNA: TGCGCCAGCAGCTACAACCATAGGGGTACCAAAAACATTCAGTACTTC
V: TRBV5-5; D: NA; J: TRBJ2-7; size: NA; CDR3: CASSLRGGEQYF; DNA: TGTGCCAGCAGCCTCAGGGGCGGCGAGCAGTACTTC
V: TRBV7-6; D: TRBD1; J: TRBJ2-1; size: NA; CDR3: CASSLTPTGGYNEQFF; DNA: TGTGCCAGCAGCTTAACCCCGACAGGGGGCTACAATGAGCAGTTCTTC
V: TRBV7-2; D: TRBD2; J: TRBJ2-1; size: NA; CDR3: CASSLSGGGANEQFF; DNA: TGTGCCAGCAGCCTTAGTGGCGGGGGGGCAAATGAGCAGTTCTTC
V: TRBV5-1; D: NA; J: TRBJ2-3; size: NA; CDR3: CASSPRGEADTQYF; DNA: TGCGCCAGCAGCCCCCGGGGAGAGGCCGATACGCAGTATTTT
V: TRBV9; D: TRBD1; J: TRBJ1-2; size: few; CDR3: CASSATGVGYTF; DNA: TGTGCCAGCAGCGCCACAGGGGTCGGCTACACCTTC
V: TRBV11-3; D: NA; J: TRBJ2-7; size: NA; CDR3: CASSLDGGGAFSEQYF; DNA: TGTGCCAGCAGCTTAGATGGAGGGGGCGCGTTCTCCGAGCAGTACTTC
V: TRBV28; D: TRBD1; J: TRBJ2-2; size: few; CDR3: CASSLWDRGLTGELFF; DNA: TGTGCCAGCAGTTTATGGGACAGGGGGCTTACCGGGGAGCTGTTTTTT